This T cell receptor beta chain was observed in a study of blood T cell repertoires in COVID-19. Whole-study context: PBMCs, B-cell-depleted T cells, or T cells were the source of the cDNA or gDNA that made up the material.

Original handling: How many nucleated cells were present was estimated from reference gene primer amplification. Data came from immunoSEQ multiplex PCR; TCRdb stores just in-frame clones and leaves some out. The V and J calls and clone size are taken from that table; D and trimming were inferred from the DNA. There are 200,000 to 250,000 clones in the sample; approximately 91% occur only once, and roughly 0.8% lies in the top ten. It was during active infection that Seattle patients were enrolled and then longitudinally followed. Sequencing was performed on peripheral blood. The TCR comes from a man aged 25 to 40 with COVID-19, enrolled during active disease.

In DNA form, the CDR3 reads TGTGCCAGCAGTCTTACGTTGACAGGGCTCTCCTACGAGCAGTACTTC. Amino acids: CASSLTLTGLSYEQYF. V usage is TRBV2 and J usage is TRBJ2-7, with 7 bases lining up with TRBD1. Germline-derived CDR1 and CDR2 are SNHLY and FYNNEI. This CDR3 comprises 16 residues. Trimming took 5 bases from V and 0 from J; bases not matched to a gene: 10.